The rows below give T cell receptor beta chains drawn from one sample of a study of cytomegalovirus exposure and HLA in healthy donors. Data came from immunoSEQ multiplex PCR; TCRdb stores just in-frame clones and leaves some out. The table records 55,000 to 70,000 clones, 75% to 85% of them present only once. Material: PBMCs. Receptors originate from a middle-aged woman in good health and CMV-seronegative. The CDR3 runs from the conserved cysteine through the conserved F or W. The D gene is left open where the match is weak. Some rows have no size entry. The others give once, few or many, or a class for an expanded clone.

CDR3 DNA	CDR3 protein	clone size	CDR3 length	V gene	J gene	D gene
TGTGCCAGCAGTTGGAGGGTTGGCTATGGCTACACCTTC	CASSWRVGYGYTF	-	13	TRBV27	TRBJ1-2	-
TGTGCCAGCAGCGAGACAGACCTAGATACTGGACTAGCGGGATACAATGAGCAGTTCTTC	CASSETDLDTGLAGYNEQFF	-	20	TRBV2	TRBJ2-1	TRBD2
TGTGCCAGCAGCACAACCTCTAGCGGAGGGCACAATGAGCAGTTCTTC	CASSTTSSGGHNEQFF	-	16	TRBV9	TRBJ2-1	TRBD2
TGTGCCAGCAGTTACGACTGGTCCACCGGGGAGCTGTTTTTT	CASSYDWSTGELFF	-	14	TRBV6-5	TRBJ2-2	-
TGTGCCAGCACTTTTACGAACACCGGGGAGCTGTTTTTT	CASTFTNTGELFF	-	13	TRBV28	TRBJ2-2	-
TGTGCCAGCAGCCGAGGGCCAGGGGGCGAGCTAAACTATGGCTACACCTTC	CASSRGPGGELNYGYTF	-	17	TRBV11-2	TRBJ1-2	TRBD1
TGCGCCAGCAGCCAAGTTTCCGGGACAGGGGGTGAAAAACTGTTTTTT	CASSQVSGTGGEKLFF	-	16	TRBV4-3	TRBJ1-4	TRBD1
TGTGCCAGCAGTTTACCCTCTCCCCTAGCGGGAGGGGGGGCTCCAAAGACCCAGTACTTC	CASSLPSPLAGGGAPKTQYF	-	20	TRBV28	TRBJ2-5	TRBD2
TGTGCCAGCAGCTTAGGACGCGGGGGACCCAACTACGAGCAGTACTTC	CASSLGRGGPNYEQYF	few	16	TRBV13	TRBJ2-7	TRBD2
TGCAGCGGGACGGCCACAGGGGGTTCGAACACTGAAGCTTTCTTT	CSGTATGGSNTEAFF	-	15	TRBV29-1	TRBJ1-1	TRBD1
TGTGCCAGTAGCCAGACAGGGGGAGCTTTCTTT	CASSQTGGAFF	-	11	TRBV19	TRBJ1-1	TRBD1
TGTGCCAGCAGCGCCCTAGCGGGGAACAATGAGCAGTTCTTC	CASSALAGNNEQFF	-	14	TRBV5-4	TRBJ2-1	TRBD2
TGTGCCAGCAGTTTCGGACCTAATCTGGGTCCTCCCCGGGAGGAAAAACTGTTTTTT	CASSFGPNLGPPREEKLFF	-	19	TRBV27	TRBJ1-4	-
TGTGCCAGCAGTGAAGCGATAGGACAGACGAATGAGCAGTTCTTC	CASSEAIGQTNEQFF	-	15	TRBV6-1	TRBJ2-1	-
TGTGCCAGCAGCTTCGGGAACCCTCGCGAGCAGTTCTTC	CASSFGNPREQFF	-	13	TRBV5-6	TRBJ2-1	-
TGCGCCAGCAGTGAGTGGCGGCATACGCAGTATTTT	CASSEWRHTQYF	few	12	TRBV10-1	TRBJ2-3	-
TGCGCCAGCAGCTTGGTGGGCAGGGGTGATACGCAGTATTTT	CASSLVGRGDTQYF	-	14	TRBV5-1	TRBJ2-3	-
TGTGCCAGCAGCTTAGGCGGCCAGGGTAGAAAAGATACGCAGTATTTT	CASSLGGQGRKDTQYF	-	16	TRBV7-9	TRBJ2-3	-
TGTGCCAGCAGCTCCATTACGCGAGCGGGCACAGATACGCAGTATTTT	CASSSITRAGTDTQYF	-	16	TRBV11-2	TRBJ2-3	-
TGTGCCAGCAGTGAAGCGCTTCGGGGAGGCGAGCAGTACTTC	CASSEALRGGEQYF	-	14	TRBV6-1	TRBJ2-7	-
TGTGCCAGCAGTTACGGACTAGCGGAAGAGACCCAGTACTTC	CASSYGLAEETQYF	once	14	TRBV2	TRBJ2-5	TRBD2
TGCGCCAGCAGCTTGCCTAGCGGGGCCTACAATGAGCAGTTCTTC	CASSLPSGAYNEQFF	-	15	TRBV5-1	TRBJ2-1	TRBD2
TGTGCCAGCAGAGCCTGGGGACAGCAGAACACTGAAGCTTTCTTT	CASRAWGQQNTEAFF	-	15	TRBV9	TRBJ1-1	TRBD1